Below, 8 T cell receptor beta chains from the same sample are listed, as sequenced in a study of beta chain features in type 1 diabetes. Their antigens remain unidentified. Expressed TCRB transcripts were sequenced because the isolated RNA had all been reverse transcribed beforehand. Clones were sequenced by immunoSEQ multiplex PCR, and TCRdb holds only the in-frame ones, with some missing. The sample contains about 340,000 clones, approximately 13% of which appear only once. The study's findings and limits: Shortening of TCRB CDR3s, moderate but significant, appeared in all four CD4+ subsets of Type 1 diabetes patients.

The sequencing input was naive CD4+ T cells from blood. The receptors come from a woman aged 18-30 years with type 1 diabetes.

The V call is TRBV28, the J call TRBJ2-5, with 12 bases matching TRBD2. V lost 6 bases to trimming and J lost 3 bases; unmatched junction nucleotides: 8. CDR3 length equals 16 residues. Germline V gives CDR1 MDHEN, CDR2 SYDVKM. The CDR3 DNA reads as TGTGCCAGCAGCTATAGACTAGCGGGAGCAAAAGAGACCCAGTACTTC. The encoded protein is CASSYRLAGAKETQYF.

This clone was found once. This CDR3 reads CASSPLAGAETQYF. DNA of the CDR3: TGTGCCAGCTCACCACTAGCGGGAGCTGAGACCCAGTACTTC. This rearrangement joins TRBV18 to TRBJ2-5, with 9 bases matching TRBD2. The CDR3 length is 14 residues. Per the germline V gene, CDR1 is KGHSH and CDR2 is LQKENI. The V gene end was trimmed by 1 base and the J gene end by 5 bases; junction bases not matched to a gene: 2.

This rearrangement joins TRBV29-1 to TRBJ2-7; D unresolved. Germline values: CDR1 SQVTM, CDR2 ANQGSEA. With 4 bases removed from V and 3 bases from J, the gap between germline ends came to 22 bases. The CDR3 is 16 residues long. The CDR3, as DNA: TGCAGCGTTGCGTCGGGTTTCGGCTCACCATTCTACGAGCAGTACGTC. This sequence encodes CSVASGFGSPFYEQYV.

V gene TRBV7-2 combines with J gene TRBJ2-3; D is unclear. The CDR3 consists of 15 residues. Germline V lookup: CDR1 SGHTA, CDR2 FQGNSA. V dropped 4 bases and J dropped 2 bases, with 13 bases sitting between them. The CDR3 loop reads CASSSDPQATDTQYF. In DNA, the CDR3 is TGTGCCAGCAGCTCAGACCCCCAGGCCACAGATACGCAGTATTTT.

This clone was seen ten or more times. V and J are TRBV29-1 and TRBJ2-4, with TRBD2 as a possible D gene (5 bases). This CDR3 spans 13 amino acids. Per the germline V gene, CDR1 is SQVTM and CDR2 is ANQGSEA. The germline V and J ends were trimmed by 4 bases and 9 bases, with 16 bases remaining between them. CDR3 nucleotides: TGCAGCGTTGCGGGGATCGTGTTGGGCATTCAGTACTTC. Protein product: CSVAGIVLGIQYF.

This chain joins TRBV5-4 and TRBJ1-1; a possible D gene is TRBD1 (6 bases). This CDR3 comprises 13 residues. CDR1 and CDR2 (germline): SGHNT, YYREEE (reference sequence). V gave up 4 bases and J gave up 5 bases, with 12 bases separating them. CDR3 sequence reads: CASSLQTGTEAFF. CDR3 coding DNA: TGTGCCAGCAGCCTGCAGACAGGAACTGAAGCTTTCTTT.

This rearrangement joins TRBV6-6 to TRBJ2-7; the D is unclear. Germline lookup yields CDR1 MNHNY and CDR2 SVGAGI (reference sequence). V dropped 0 bases and J dropped 6 bases, with 9 bases sitting between them. CDR3 length: 13 residues. CDR3 region: CASSYSSSPEQYF. CDR3 nucleotide sequence: TGTGCCAGCAGTTACTCGAGTAGTCCCGAGCAGTACTTC.

The table lists this clone with a few counts. The chain links TRBV7-6 to TRBJ2-7; D is undetermined. The germline gives CDR1 SGHVS, CDR2 FNYEAQ. Deletions cut 3 bases from V and 0 bases from J, with 9 bases between. The CDR3 is 14 residues long. CDR3 region: CASSFQAYSYEQYF. DNA of the CDR3: TGTGCCAGCAGCTTTCAGGCGTACTCCTACGAGCAGTACTTC. The variable domain in full, with the rest retrieved from reference TRBV7-6 and TRBJ2-7, is GAGVSQSPRYKVTKRGQDVALRCDPISGHVSLYWYRQALGQGPEFLTYFNYEAQQDKSGLPNDRFSAERPEGSISTLTIQRTEQRDSAMYRCASSFQAYSYEQYFGPGTRLTVT.